This TCR beta chain came from a study of naive and memory T cell subsets. A few counts support this clonotype. A UMI-containing oligonucleotide was joined by 3' ligation to the TCR cDNA template. Whole-blood samples were about 2.5 ml of peripheral blood from healthy adult volunteers. Cells were not sorted; total RNA input targeted about 1 to 1000 ng. Amplification of ligated cDNA took four PCR rounds with SP2 and nested alpha and beta constant primers. For blood and skin samples, reverse transcription used TCR alpha and beta constant primers. TCRdb re-called the 5' RACE reads through MiXCR, storing one row per CDR3 protein. This table holds tens of thousands of distinct CDR3 sequences, around 7.7% found once. Germline CDR1 is LGHDT and CDR2 is YNNKEL (reference sequence). The CDR3 totals 15 residues. V shed 1 base and J shed 4 bases, with 13 bases lying between them.

This clonotype was sampled from a male donor in good health. This chain uses TRBV3-1 with TRBJ1-2, with D uncertain. CDR3 coding DNA: TGTGCCAGCAGCCAAGCCGCAGGCGTCGTCTATGGCTACACCTTC. Encoded protein: CASSQAAGVVYGYTF.